The present TCR beta chain was sequenced within a study of blood T cell repertoires in COVID-19. V lost 1 base and J lost 5; bases outside the gene matches: 2. The CDR3 loop spans 14 amino acids. Germline CDR1 LGHDT, CDR2 YNNKEL (reference sequence). Original handling: Amplifying reference gene primers gave estimates of nucleated cell counts. TCRdb's table, derived via immunoSEQ multiplex PCR, lists solely in-frame clones and lacks some. From that table come the V and J calls and clone size; the DNA was used to work out D and trimming. The sample records around 300,000 clones, 75% to 90% being singletons.

This receptor was obtained from a woman aged 18-35 years who had recovered from COVID-19. V and J are TRBV3-1 (or the pseudogene TRBV3-2) and TRBJ2-3, with 8 bases fitting TRBD2. The sequencing input was PBMCs or T cells enriched from blood (not recorded which). The CDR3 sequence: CASSQGLAGDTQYF. The CDR3 nucleotides read TGTGCCAGCAGCCAAGGGCTAGCGGGAGATACGCAGTATTTT.